The 29 T cell receptor beta chains below were found in one sample sequenced in a study of technical replicates of blood from a handful of donors. Profiling relied on immunoSEQ multiplex PCR, and the TCRdb table lists in-frame clones only, not all of them. Of 45,000 to 55,000 clones in the sample, 90% to 95% were seen once. The sequenced material came from T cells isolated from PBMCs. The receptors originated from a human donor in good health.

The V gene is TRBV5-1, the J gene TRBJ2-1, with D possibly matching TRBD2 (5 bases). Germline values: CDR1 SGHRS, CDR2 YFSETQ. This CDR3 comprises 13 residues. Trimming took off 0 bases at V and 9 bases at J, with 10 bases between the two ends. For the CDR3, the DNA is TGCGCCAGCAGCTTGGGGCTAGCAAGTGAGCAGTTCTTC. Residues: CASSLGLASEQFF.

The genes are TRBV28 and TRBJ2-7; TRBD1 agrees at 7 bases. CDR1 and CDR2 (germline): MDHEN, SYDVKM. V was clipped by 2 bases and J by 2 bases; unmatched bases: 6. CDR3 length equals 15 residues. CDR3 protein: CASSLVDRVPYEQYF. DNA for the CDR3: TGTGCCAGCAGTTTAGTCGACAGGGTGCCCTACGAGCAGTACTTC.

The V gene is TRBV28, the J gene TRBJ1-4, with a tentative D call TRBD1 (5 bases). The V gene lost 4 bases and the J gene lost 0 bases, with 9 bases spanning the gap. The CDR3 is 15 amino acids. CDR1 and CDR2 from the germline V gene are MDHEN and SYDVKM. This CDR3 is CASSSQGTTNEKLFF. As DNA, the CDR3 is TGTGCCAGCAGTTCCCAGGGAACAACTAATGAAAAACTGTTTTTT.

The rearrangement links TRBV11-2 to TRBJ2-3, with D maybe TRBD2 (7 bases). The CDR3 is 16 amino acids. V lost 2 bases, J lost 0 bases, and 12 bases lay in between. Germline values: CDR1 SGHAT, CDR2 FQNNGV. The CDR3 sequence: CASSLIGGASTDTQYF. CDR3 nucleotide sequence: TGTGCCAGCAGCTTAATAGGGGGGGCTAGCACAGATACGCAGTATTTT.

This sequence joins TRBV5-4 and TRBJ2-7, with 7 bases matching TRBD1. The V segment lost 4 bases and the J segment 7 bases; nucleotides outside the gene matches: 11. CDR1 is SGHNT, CDR2 YYREEE, per germline (reference sequence). The CDR3 contains 14 residues. CDR3: CASSISQDREEQYF. The CDR3 nucleotides read TGTGCCAGCAGCATCTCACAAGACAGGGAAGAGCAGTACTTC.

The chain carries TRBV13 and TRBJ2-7; TRBD2 aligns across 12 bases. The J segment lost 4 bases and the V segment lost 5 bases, leaving 6 bases of the junction unmatched. The germline gives CDR1 PRHDT, CDR2 FYEKMQ (reference sequence). There are 15 residues in the CDR3. The chain's CDR3 is CASSLGLAGSYEQYF. The CDR3 nucleotides read TGTGCCAGCAGCCTTGGACTAGCGGGATCGTACGAGCAGTACTTC.

DNA of the CDR3: TGCGCCAGCAGCCCCGGGGGGGATTCCTACGAGCAGTACTTC. Its translation: CASSPGGDSYEQYF. This chain uses TRBV5-1 with TRBJ2-7; 8 positions match TRBD2. V gave up 4 bases and J gave up 1 base; unmatched junction bases: 4. Germline assignment: CDR1 SGHRS and CDR2 YFSETQ. This CDR3 has 14 residues.

V usage is TRBV9 and J usage is TRBJ2-3; the D gene is possibly TRBD2 (5 bases). There are 16 residues in the CDR3. Trimming pared 6 bases from V and 6 bases from J, leaving 23 bases between. Germline lookup yields CDR1 SGDLS and CDR2 YYNGEE. CDR3 DNA sequence: TGTGCCAGCAATCGAGTTGGAAGAGGGTTGGCGGATACGCAGTATTTT. Translating gives CASNRVGRGLADTQYF. Drawing the rest from reference TRBV9 and TRBJ2-3, the complete variable domain is DSGVTQTPKHLITATGQRVTLRCSPRSGDLSVYWYQQSLDQGLQFLIQYYNGEERAKGNILERFSAQQFPDLHSELNLSSLELGDSALYFCASNRVGRGLADTQYFGPGTRLTVL.

CDR3 sequence: CASSVEARGELFF. The DNA for the CDR3 is TGTGCCAGCAGCGTAGAAGCGCGCGGGGAGCTGTTTTTT. The gene calls are TRBV9 and TRBJ2-2; no clear D gene. The CDR3 loop spans 13 amino acids. The germline gives CDR1 SGDLS, CDR2 YYNGEE. Trimming pared 0 bases from V and 7 bases from J, leaving 7 bases between.

CDR3 amino acids: CASSSQLAQNTGELFF. In nucleotides, the CDR3 is TGTGCCAGCAGTTCCCAGCTAGCGCAGAACACCGGGGAGCTGTTTTTT. The chain uses TRBV28 and TRBJ2-2, with D possibly TRBD2 on 6 matching bases. The CDR3 consists of 16 residues. The germline gives CDR1 MDHEN, CDR2 SYDVKM. V lost 4 bases and J lost 1, with 13 bases in between. The variable domain in full, with the rest retrieved from reference TRBV28 and TRBJ2-2, is DVKVTQSSRYLVKRTGEKVFLECVQDMDHENMFWYRQDPGLGLRLIYFSYDVKMKEKGDIPEGYSVSREKKERFSLILESASTNQTSMYLCASSSQLAQNTGELFFGEGSRLTVL.

This clone showed up just a few times. The genes are TRBV18 and TRBJ1-6; D is undetermined. There are 14 residues in the CDR3. CDR1 is KGHSH and CDR2 is LQKENI in the germline V gene. V gave up 0 bases and J gave up 7 bases, with 7 bases separating them. The CDR3 reads CASSPPGYNSPLHF. The CDR3 coding sequence is TGTGCCAGCTCACCACCGGGCTACAATTCACCCCTCCACTTT.

The gene calls are TRBV20-1 and TRBJ1-1, with unresolved D. V lost 6 bases and J lost 11, with 16 bases in between. This CDR3 has 11 residues. CDR1 is DFQATT, CDR2 SNEGSKA, per germline (reference sequence). The chain's CDR3 is CSARNPGLAFF. The CDR3 DNA reads TGCAGTGCCAGGAACCCTGGGCTGGCTTTCTTT.

The V call is TRBV11-2, the J call TRBJ2-1, with TRBD1 matching 10 bases. This CDR3 is built from 15 residues. Germline V lookup: CDR1 SGHAT, CDR2 FQNNGV. J gave up 4 bases and V 5 bases, and 5 bases lay outside the gene matches. CDR3: CASSRGQGGYNEQFF. The CDR3 DNA sequence: TGTGCCAGCAGCCGTGGACAGGGGGGATACAATGAGCAGTTCTTC.

The V and J genes are TRBV10-1 and TRBJ2-2; maybe TRBD1 (5 bases). The CDR3 is 13 amino acids. Germline lookup yields CDR1 WNHNN and CDR2 SYGVQD (reference sequence). Trimming pared 7 bases from V and 5 bases from J, leaving 11 bases between. As DNA, the CDR3 is TGCGCCAGCAAGGGCAGACAGACCGGGGAGCTGTTTTTT. This encodes CASKGRQTGELFF.

The chain couples TRBV5-1 to TRBJ2-3; 8 bases are a match to TRBD2. Germline CDR1 and CDR2: SGHRS and YFSETQ. The CDR3 is 16 residues long. V trimming: 0 bases; J trimming: 0 bases; junction bases outside the gene matches: 3. The CDR3 sequence is CASSLERGRSTDTQYF. The CDR3 nucleotides read TGCGCCAGCAGCTTGGAGCGGGGGCGAAGCACAGATACGCAGTATTTT. The entire variable domain, with the rest obtained from reference TRBV5-1 and TRBJ2-3, is as follows: KAGVTQTPRYLIKTRGQQVTLSCSPISGHRSVSWYQQTPGQGLQFLFEYFSETQRNKGNFPGRFSGRQFSNSRSEMNVSTLELGDSALYLCASSLERGRSTDTQYFGPGTRLTVL.

This clone was counted between two and nine times. V is TRBV6-5 and J is TRBJ1-1; 8 bases line up with TRBD1. Germline CDR1 and CDR2: MNHEY and SVGAGI. This CDR3 contains 13 residues. V was clipped by 8 bases and J by 1 base; unmatched bases: 3. DNA of the CDR3: TGTGCCAGCGCAGGACAGGGGAACACTGAAGCTTTCTTT. The encoded protein is CASAGQGNTEAFF.

The V call is TRBV18, the J call TRBJ2-7, with 9 bases lining up with TRBD2. Trimming took 0 bases from V and 6 from J; bases not matched to a gene: 3. Germline V CDR1 and CDR2: KGHSH, LQKENI. This CDR3 has 14 residues. The CDR3 region is CASSPPGLALEQYF. CDR3 DNA sequence: TGTGCCAGCTCACCACCGGGACTAGCTCTCGAGCAGTACTTC.

The rearrangement links TRBV7-8 to TRBJ1-5; D gene ambiguous. Germline-derived CDR1 and CDR2 are SGHVS and FQNEAQ. The V end was cut by 1 base, the J end by 0 bases, with 13 bases between. CDR3 length equals 17 residues. CDR3 bases: TGTGCCAGCAGCTTAGGTCCTCCCAGACTTAGCAATCAGCCCCAGCATTTT. Encoded protein: CASSLGPPRLSNQPQHF.

The rearrangement joins TRBV28 to TRBJ2-7; the match to TRBD1 covers 7 bases. Germline V lookup: CDR1 MDHEN, CDR2 SYDVKM. Trimming removed 7 bases from V and 4 bases from J; junction bases left unmatched: 10. The CDR3 is made up of 14 amino acids. CDR3 nucleotide sequence: TGTGCCAGCACCGGCACAGGGGATTGGTACGAGCAGTACTTC. Translation: CASTGTGDWYEQYF.

The chain has TRBV7-8 and TRBJ2-3, with D perhaps TRBD2 (5 bases). Germline CDR1 is SGHVS and CDR2 is FQNEAQ. There are 16 residues in the CDR3. V dropped 5 bases and J dropped 2 bases, with 17 bases sitting between them. Here the CDR3 DNA reads TGTGCCAGCAGCCAGAGGACTCAATCGGCCACAGATACGCAGTATTTT. Its protein is CASSQRTQSATDTQYF.

The chain links TRBV10-3 to TRBJ2-2; no clear D gene. Germline CDR1 and CDR2: ENHRY and SYGVKD. The CDR3 spans 14 residues. This chain's CDR3 is CASLLSQNTGELFF. CDR3 in DNA: TGTGCTTCTCTCCTGAGTCAGAACACCGGGGAGCTGTTTTTT.

The rearrangement joins TRBV5-4 to TRBJ1-1; 10 bases agree with TRBD1. Germline-derived CDR1 and CDR2 are SGHNT and YYREEE (reference sequence). V shed 4 bases and J 5 bases; nucleotides not matched to a gene: 2. The CDR3 consists of 13 residues. CDR3 bases: TGTGCCAGCAGCCGGGACAGGGGTACTGAAGCTTTCTTT. Its protein product is CASSRDRGTEAFF.

This chain links TRBV28 with TRBJ2-7; perhaps TRBD2 as D (5 bases). V dropped 8 bases and J dropped 3 bases, with 17 bases sitting between them. CDR1 MDHEN and CDR2 SYDVKM come from the germline V gene. The CDR3 spans 14 residues. The DNA for the CDR3 is TGTGCCAGCTCGTCTTGGCCTAGCCACTACGAGCAGTACTTC. Translated: CASSSWPSHYEQYF.

This chain connects TRBV7-3 to TRBJ1-1, with 8 bases fitting TRBD1. V trimming: 4 bases; J trimming: 3 bases; junction bases outside the gene matches: 7. CDR1 SGHTA and CDR2 FQGTGA come from the germline V gene. The CDR3 extends over 15 amino acids. The CDR3 sequence: CASSSRTGMDTEAFF. The CDR3 DNA is TGTGCCAGCAGCTCCCGGACAGGGATGGACACTGAAGCTTTCTTT.

This chain joins TRBV7-6 and TRBJ2-2; possibly TRBD1 for D (6 bases). Looked up from germline, CDR1 is SGHVS and CDR2 is FNYEAQ. The CDR3 contains 16 residues. V lost 1 base, J lost 6 bases, and 15 bases lay in between. CDR3 loop: CASSLGAGDVAGELFF. Here the CDR3 DNA reads TGTGCCAGCAGCTTAGGGGCAGGGGATGTCGCCGGGGAGCTGTTTTTT.

The chain carries TRBV11-3 and TRBJ1-2, with unresolved D. The length of the CDR3 is 16 residues. Germline V gives CDR1 SGHNT, CDR2 YENEEA. The V gene lost 5 bases and the J gene lost 0 bases, with 16 bases spanning the gap. The CDR3 loop reads CASSPRTGLANYGYTF. The CDR3, as DNA: TGTGCCAGCAGCCCCCGGACTGGGCTGGCTAACTATGGCTACACCTTC.

This chain joins TRBV13 and TRBJ2-5, with D possibly TRBD2 on 6 matching bases. This CDR3 comprises 13 residues. The V end lost 0 bases, the J end lost 4 bases, and 6 bases lay between the germline ends. The V gene's germline CDR1 is PRHDT and CDR2 FYEKMQ (reference sequence). CDR3 bases: TGTGCCAGCAGCTTAGGCGGGGGAGAGACCCAGTACTTC. Residues: CASSLGGGETQYF.

The rearrangement joins TRBV9 to TRBJ1-4, with no clear D. The CDR3 length is 13 residues. Trimming cost V 4 bases and J 0 bases, with 4 bases left between them. The V gene's germline CDR1 is SGDLS and CDR2 YYNGEE. CDR3 protein: CASSPATNEKLFF. Written as DNA, the CDR3 is TGTGCCAGCAGCCCAGCAACTAATGAAAAACTGTTTTTT.

This chain uses TRBV11-3 with TRBJ1-1; weak D call: TRBD1 (5 bases). Trimming removed 7 bases from V and 3 bases from J, with 21 bases in between. Germline loops: CDR1 SGHNT, CDR2 YENEEA. This CDR3 has 16 amino acids. This chain's CDR3 is CASTHQGWGRDTEAFF. DNA for the CDR3: TGTGCCAGCACCCACCAAGGTTGGGGGAGGGACACTGAAGCTTTCTTT. Filled out from reference TRBV11-3 and TRBJ1-1, the complete variable domain reads EAGVVQSPRYKIIEKKQPVAFWCNPISGHNTLYWYLQNLGQGPELLIRYENEEAVDDSQLPKDRFSAERLKGVDSTLKIQPAELGDSAVYLCASTHQGWGRDTEAFFGQGTRLTVV.